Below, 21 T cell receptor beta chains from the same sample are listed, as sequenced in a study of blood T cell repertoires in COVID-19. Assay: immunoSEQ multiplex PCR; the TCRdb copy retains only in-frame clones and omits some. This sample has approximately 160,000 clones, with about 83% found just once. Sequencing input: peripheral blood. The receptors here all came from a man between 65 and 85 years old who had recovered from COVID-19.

In DNA, the CDR3 is TGTGCCAGTAGTGCCAAACCGGATGGCTACACCTTC. Amino acid sequence: CASSAKPDGYTF. The chain recombines TRBV19 with TRBJ1-2; D is unresolved. V lost 5 bases and J 6 bases, leaving 10 bases between the germline ends. The CDR3 runs to 12 residues. Germline V lookup: CDR1 LNHDA, CDR2 SQIVND (reference sequence).

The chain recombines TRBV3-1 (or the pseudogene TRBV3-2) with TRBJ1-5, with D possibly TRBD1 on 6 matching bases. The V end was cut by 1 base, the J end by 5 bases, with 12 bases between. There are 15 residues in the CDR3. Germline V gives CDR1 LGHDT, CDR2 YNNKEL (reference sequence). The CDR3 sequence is CASSQAGARDQPQHF. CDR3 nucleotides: TGTGCCAGCAGCCAAGCAGGGGCCCGGGATCAGCCCCAGCATTTT.

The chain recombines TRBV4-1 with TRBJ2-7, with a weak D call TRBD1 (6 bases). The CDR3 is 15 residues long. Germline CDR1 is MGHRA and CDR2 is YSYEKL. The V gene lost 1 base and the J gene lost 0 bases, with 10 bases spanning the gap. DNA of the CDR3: TGCGCCAGCAGCCAAGTTCCCAGGGGCTCCTACGAGCAGTACTTC. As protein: CASSQVPRGSYEQYF.

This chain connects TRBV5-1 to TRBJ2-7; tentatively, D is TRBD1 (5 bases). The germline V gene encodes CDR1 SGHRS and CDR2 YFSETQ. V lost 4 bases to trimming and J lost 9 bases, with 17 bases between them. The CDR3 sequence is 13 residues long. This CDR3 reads CASSLRQGESQYF. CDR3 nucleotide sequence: TGCGCCAGCAGCCTACGACAAGGGGAATCGCAGTACTTC.

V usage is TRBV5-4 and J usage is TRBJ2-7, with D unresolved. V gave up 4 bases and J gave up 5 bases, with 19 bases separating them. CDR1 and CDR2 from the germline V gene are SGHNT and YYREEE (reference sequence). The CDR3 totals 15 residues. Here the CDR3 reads CASSRVGTNPHEQYF. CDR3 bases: TGTGCCAGCAGCAGAGTCGGAACTAATCCCCACGAGCAGTACTTC.

The CDR3: CASSQGRAGQTEAFF. CDR3 nucleotide sequence: TGCGCCAGCAGCCAAGGACGTGCAGGGCAAACTGAAGCTTTCTTT. The chain is built from TRBV4-1 and TRBJ1-1, with a possible D match to TRBD1 (5 bases). The CDR3 has 15 residues. V was trimmed by 1 base and J by 5 bases, leaving 14 bases between them. The germline CDR1 and CDR2 sequences are MGHRA and YSYEKL.

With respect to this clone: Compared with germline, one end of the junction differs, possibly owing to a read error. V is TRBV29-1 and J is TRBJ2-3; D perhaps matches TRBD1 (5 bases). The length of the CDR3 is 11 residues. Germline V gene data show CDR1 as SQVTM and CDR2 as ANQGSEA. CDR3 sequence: CSVEGADTQYF. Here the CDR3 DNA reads TGCAGCGTCGAAGGGGCCGATACGCAGTATTTT.

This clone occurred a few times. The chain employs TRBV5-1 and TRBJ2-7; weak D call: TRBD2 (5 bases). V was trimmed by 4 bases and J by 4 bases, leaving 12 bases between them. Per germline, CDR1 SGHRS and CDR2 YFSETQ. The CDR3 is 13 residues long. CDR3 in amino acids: CASSGPSTYEQYF. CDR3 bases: TGCGCCAGCAGCGGCCCTAGCACGTACGAGCAGTACTTC. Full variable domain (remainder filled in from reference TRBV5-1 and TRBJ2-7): KAGVTQTPRYLIKTRGQQVTLSCSPISGHRSVSWYQQTPGQGLQFLFEYFSETQRNKGNFPGRFSGRQFSNSRSEMNVSTLELGDSALYLCASSGPSTYEQYFGPGTRLTVT.

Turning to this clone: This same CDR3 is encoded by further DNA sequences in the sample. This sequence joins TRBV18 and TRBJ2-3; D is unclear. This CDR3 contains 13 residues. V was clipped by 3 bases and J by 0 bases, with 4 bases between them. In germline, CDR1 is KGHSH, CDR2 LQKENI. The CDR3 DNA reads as TGTGCCAGCTCACCCTCCAGCACAGATACGCAGTATTTT. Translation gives CASSPSSTDTQYF.

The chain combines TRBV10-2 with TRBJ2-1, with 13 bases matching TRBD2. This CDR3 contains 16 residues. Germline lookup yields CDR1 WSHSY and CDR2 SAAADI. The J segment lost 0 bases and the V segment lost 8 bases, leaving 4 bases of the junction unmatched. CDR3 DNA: TGCGCCAGCTCAAGGACTAGCGGGAGCTCCTACAATGAGCAGTTCTTC. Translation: CASSRTSGSSYNEQFF.

The DNA of the CDR3 is TGCGCCAGCAGCCAAGATCGGGGGAGCGGACACTCGTATAATTCACCCCTCCACTTT. Translating it yields CASSQDRGSGHSYNSPLHF. V usage is TRBV4-3 and J usage is TRBJ1-6, with D perhaps matching TRBD1 (5 bases). CDR1 is LGHNA and CDR2 is YSLEER in the germline V gene. This CDR3 has 19 residues. Between the trimmed V and J ends, which lost 0 bases and 4 bases, there was a span of 19 bases.

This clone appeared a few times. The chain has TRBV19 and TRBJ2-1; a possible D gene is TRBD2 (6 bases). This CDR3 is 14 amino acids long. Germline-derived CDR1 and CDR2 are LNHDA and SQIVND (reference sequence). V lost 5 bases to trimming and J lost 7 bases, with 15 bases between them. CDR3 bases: TGTGCCAGTAGTTTGGGGGAGGTACGTAATGAGCAGTTCTTC. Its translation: CASSLGEVRNEQFF.

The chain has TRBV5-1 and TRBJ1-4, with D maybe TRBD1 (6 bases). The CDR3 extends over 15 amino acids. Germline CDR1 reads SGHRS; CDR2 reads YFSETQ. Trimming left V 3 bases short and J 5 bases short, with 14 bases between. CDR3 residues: CASSYNRAENEKLFF. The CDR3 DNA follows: TGCGCCAGCAGCTATAACAGGGCCGAGAATGAAAAACTGTTTTTT.

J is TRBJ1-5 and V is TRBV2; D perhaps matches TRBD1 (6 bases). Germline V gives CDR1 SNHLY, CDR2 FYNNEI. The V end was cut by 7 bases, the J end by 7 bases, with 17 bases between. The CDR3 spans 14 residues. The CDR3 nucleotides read TGTGCCAGCAACGGGGACACCCCAGGGCAGCCCCAGCATTTT. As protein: CASNGDTPGQPQHF.

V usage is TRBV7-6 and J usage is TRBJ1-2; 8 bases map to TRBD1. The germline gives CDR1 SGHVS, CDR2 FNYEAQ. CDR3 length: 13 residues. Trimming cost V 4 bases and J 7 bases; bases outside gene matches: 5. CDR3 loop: CASSSQGARGYTF. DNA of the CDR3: TGTGCCAGCAGCTCTCAGGGGGCGCGTGGCTACACCTTC.

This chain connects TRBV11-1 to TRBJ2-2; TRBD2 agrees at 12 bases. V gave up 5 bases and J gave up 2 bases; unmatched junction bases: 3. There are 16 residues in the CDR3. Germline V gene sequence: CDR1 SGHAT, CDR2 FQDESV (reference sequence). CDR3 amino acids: CASSPTSGSNTGELFF. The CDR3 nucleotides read TGTGCCAGCAGCCCGACTAGCGGGAGTAACACCGGGGAGCTGTTTTTT.

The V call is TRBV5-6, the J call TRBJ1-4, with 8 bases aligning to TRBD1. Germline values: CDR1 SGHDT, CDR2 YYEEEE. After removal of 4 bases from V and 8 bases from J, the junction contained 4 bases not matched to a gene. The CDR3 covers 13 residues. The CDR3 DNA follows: TGTGCCAGCAGCATTCGGGACAGGGAAAAACTGTTTTTT. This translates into CASSIRDREKLFF. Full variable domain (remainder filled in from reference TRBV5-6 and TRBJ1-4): DAGVTQSPTHLIKTRGQQVTLRCSPKSGHDTVSWYQQALGQGPQFIFQYYEEEERQRGNFPDRFSGHQFPNYSSELNVNALLLGDSALYLCASSIRDREKLFFGSGTQLSVL.

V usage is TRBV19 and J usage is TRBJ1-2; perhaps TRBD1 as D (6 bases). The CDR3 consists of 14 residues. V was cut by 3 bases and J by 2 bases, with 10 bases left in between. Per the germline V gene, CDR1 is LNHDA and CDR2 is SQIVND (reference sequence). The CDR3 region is CASSISGENYGYTF. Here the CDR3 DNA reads TGTGCCAGTAGTATTTCAGGGGAAAACTATGGCTACACCTTC.

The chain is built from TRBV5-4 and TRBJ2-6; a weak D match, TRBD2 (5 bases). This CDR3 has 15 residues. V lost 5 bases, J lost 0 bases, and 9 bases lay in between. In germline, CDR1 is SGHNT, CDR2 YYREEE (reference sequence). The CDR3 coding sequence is TGTGCCAGCAGTTTCGCGGGCTCTGGGGCCAACGTCCTGACTTTC. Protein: CASSFAGSGANVLTF. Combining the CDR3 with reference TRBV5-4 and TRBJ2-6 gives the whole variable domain ETGVTQSPTHLIKTRGQQVTLRCSSQSGHNTVSWYQQALGQGPQFIFQYYREEENGRGNFPPRFSGLQFPNYSSELNVNALELDDSALYLCASSFAGSGANVLTFGAGSRLTVL.

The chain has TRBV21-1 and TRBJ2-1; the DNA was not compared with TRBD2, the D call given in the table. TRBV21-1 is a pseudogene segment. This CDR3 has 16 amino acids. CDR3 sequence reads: CASSSLSGRRGNEQFF. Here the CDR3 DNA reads TGTGCCAGCAGCAGTCTTAGCGGGAGAAGAGGCAATGAGCAGTTCTTC.

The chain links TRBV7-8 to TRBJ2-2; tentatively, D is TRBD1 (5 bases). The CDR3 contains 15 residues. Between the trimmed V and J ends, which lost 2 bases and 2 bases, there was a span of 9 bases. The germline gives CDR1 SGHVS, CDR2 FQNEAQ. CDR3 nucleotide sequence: TGTGCCAGCAGCTTATTTAGGGGCAACACCGGGGAGCTGTTTTTT. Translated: CASSLFRGNTGELFF.